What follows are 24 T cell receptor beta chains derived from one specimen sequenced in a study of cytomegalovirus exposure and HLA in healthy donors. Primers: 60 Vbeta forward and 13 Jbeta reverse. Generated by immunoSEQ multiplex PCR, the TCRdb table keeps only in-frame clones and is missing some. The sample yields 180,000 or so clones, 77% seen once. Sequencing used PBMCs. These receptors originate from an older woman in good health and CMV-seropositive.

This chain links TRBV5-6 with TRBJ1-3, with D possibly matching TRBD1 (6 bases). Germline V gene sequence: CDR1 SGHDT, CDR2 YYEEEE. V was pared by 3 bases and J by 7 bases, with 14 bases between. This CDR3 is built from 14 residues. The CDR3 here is CASSSTGQGNTIYF. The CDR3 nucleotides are TGTGCCAGCAGCTCCACAGGGCAGGGGAACACCATATATTTT. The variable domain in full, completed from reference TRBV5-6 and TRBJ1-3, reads DAGVTQSPTHLIKTRGQQVTLRCSPKSGHDTVSWYQQALGQGPQFIFQYYEEEERQRGNFPDRFSGHQFPNYSSELNVNALLLGDSALYLCASSSTGQGNTIYFGEGSWLTVV.

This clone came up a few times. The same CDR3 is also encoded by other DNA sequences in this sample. The CDR3 here is CASSLEGGSTDTQYF. The CDR3 region has the DNA TGTGCCAGCAGCTTAGAGGGCGGGAGCACAGATACGCAGTATTTT. V and J are TRBV11-2 and TRBJ2-3, with D perhaps matching TRBD2 (5 bases). CDR1 and CDR2 from the germline V gene are SGHAT and FQNNGV. This CDR3 region has 15 residues. Trimming shortened V by 0 bases and J by 0 bases, and 7 bases separated the two germline ends.

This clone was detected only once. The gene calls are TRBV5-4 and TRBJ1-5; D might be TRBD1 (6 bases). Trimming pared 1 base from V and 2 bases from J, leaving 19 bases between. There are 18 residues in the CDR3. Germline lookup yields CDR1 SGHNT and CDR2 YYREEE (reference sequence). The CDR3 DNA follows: TGTGCCAGCAGCTTGTGGTCTTCGACGTGGACAGGCAATCAGCCCCAGCATTTT. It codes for CASSLWSSTWTGNQPQHF. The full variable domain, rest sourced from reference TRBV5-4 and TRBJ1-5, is ETGVTQSPTHLIKTRGQQVTLRCSSQSGHNTVSWYQQALGQGPQFIFQYYREEENGRGNFPPRFSGLQFPNYSSELNVNALELDDSALYLCASSLWSSTWTGNQPQHFGDGTRLSIL.

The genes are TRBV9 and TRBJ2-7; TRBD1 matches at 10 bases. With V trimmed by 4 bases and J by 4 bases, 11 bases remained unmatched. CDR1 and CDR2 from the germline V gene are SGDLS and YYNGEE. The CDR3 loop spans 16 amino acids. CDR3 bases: TGTGCCAGCAGCCCCAACTCGGGACAGGGGTGGTACGAGCAGTACTTC. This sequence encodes CASSPNSGQGWYEQYF.

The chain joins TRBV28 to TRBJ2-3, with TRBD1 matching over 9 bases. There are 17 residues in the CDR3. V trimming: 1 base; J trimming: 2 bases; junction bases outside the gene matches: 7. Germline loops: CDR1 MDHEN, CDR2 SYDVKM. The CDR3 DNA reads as TGTGCCAGCAGTTTATACGGACAGGGGACATACACAGATACGCAGTATTTT. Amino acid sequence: CASSLYGQGTYTDTQYF. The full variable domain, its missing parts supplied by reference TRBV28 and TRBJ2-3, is DVKVTQSSRYLVKRTGEKVFLECVQDMDHENMFWYRQDPGLGLRLIYFSYDVKMKEKGDIPEGYSVSREKKERFSLILESASTNQTSMYLCASSLYGQGTYTDTQYFGPGTRLTVL.

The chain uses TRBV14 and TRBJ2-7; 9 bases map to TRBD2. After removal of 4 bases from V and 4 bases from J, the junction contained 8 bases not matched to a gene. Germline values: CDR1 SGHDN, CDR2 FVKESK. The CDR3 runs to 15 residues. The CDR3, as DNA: TGTGCCAGCAGCCTCGCCGCGGGGGGGCCGTACGAGCAGTACTTC. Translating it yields CASSLAAGGPYEQYF.

The CDR3 nucleotides are TGTGCCAGCAGCGTGGACAGGGGCTATGGCTACACCTTC. Amino acids: CASSVDRGYGYTF. This sequence joins TRBV5-4 and TRBJ1-2; 9 bases match TRBD1. There are 13 residues in the CDR3. The junction had 2 bases not matched to a gene; V was cut back by 4 bases and J by 4 bases. Germline loops: CDR1 SGHNT, CDR2 YYREEE (reference sequence).

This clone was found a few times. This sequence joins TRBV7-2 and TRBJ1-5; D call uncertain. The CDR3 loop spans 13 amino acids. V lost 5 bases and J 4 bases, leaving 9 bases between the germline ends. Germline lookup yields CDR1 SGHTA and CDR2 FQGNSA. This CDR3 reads CASSRAGNQPQHF. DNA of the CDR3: TGTGCCAGCAGCCGGGCGGGGAATCAGCCCCAGCATTTT.

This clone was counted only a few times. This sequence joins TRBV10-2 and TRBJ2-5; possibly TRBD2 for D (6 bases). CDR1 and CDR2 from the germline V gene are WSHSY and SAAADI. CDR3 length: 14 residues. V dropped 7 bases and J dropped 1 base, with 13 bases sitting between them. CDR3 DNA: TGCGCCAGCAACAAGGGACTTCGCCAAGAGACCCAGTACTTC. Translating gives CASNKGLRQETQYF.

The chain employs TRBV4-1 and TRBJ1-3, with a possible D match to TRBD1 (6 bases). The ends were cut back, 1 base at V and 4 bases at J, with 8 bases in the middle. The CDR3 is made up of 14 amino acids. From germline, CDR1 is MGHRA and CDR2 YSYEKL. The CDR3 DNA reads TGCGCCAGCAGCCAAGTTACAGGGGGAAACACCATATATTTT. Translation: CASSQVTGGNTIYF.

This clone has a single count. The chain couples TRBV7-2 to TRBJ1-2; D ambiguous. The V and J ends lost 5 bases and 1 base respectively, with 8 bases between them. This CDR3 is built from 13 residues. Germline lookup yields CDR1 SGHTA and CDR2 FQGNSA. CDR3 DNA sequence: TGTGCCAGCAGCAGAAACAGTAACTATGGCTACACCTTC. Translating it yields CASSRNSNYGYTF.

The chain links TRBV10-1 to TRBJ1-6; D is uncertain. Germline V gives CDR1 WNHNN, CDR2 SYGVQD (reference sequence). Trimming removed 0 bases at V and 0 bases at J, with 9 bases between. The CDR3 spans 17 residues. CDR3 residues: CASSESTGSSYNSPLHF. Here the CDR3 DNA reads TGCGCCAGCAGTGAGTCGACGGGAAGCTCCTATAATTCACCCCTCCACTTT.

The CDR3 sequence: CASSRDRSNQPQHF. The CDR3, as DNA: TGTGCCAGCAGTCGAGACAGAAGCAATCAGCCCCAGCATTTT. The rearrangement links TRBV28 to TRBJ1-5; TRBD1 might be the D (5 bases). V gave up 5 bases and J gave up 1 base, with 9 bases separating them. Germline CDR1 and CDR2: MDHEN and SYDVKM. The CDR3 is 14 amino acids.

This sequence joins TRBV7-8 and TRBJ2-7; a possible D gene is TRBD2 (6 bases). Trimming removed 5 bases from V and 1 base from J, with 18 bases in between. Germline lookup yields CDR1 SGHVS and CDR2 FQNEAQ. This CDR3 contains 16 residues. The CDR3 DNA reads TGTGCCAGCAGCCCTGTACCGGGACTTATGTCCTACGAGCAGTACTTC. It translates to CASSPVPGLMSYEQYF.

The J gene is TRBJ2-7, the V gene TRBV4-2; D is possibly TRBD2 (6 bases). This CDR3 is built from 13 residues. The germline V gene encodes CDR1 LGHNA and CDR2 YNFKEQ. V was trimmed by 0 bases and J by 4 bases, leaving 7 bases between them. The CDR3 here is CASSQDLAYEQYF. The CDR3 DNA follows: TGTGCCAGCAGCCAAGATCTAGCGTACGAGCAGTACTTC.

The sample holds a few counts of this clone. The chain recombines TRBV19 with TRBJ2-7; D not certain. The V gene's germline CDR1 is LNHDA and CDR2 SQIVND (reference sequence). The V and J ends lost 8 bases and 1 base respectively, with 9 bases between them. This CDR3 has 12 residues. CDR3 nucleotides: TGTGCCAGTTTGAGCCCTTCCTACGAGCAGTACTTC. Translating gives CASLSPSYEQYF.

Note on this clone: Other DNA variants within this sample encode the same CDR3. In nucleotides, the CDR3 is TGCGCCAGCAGCTTGGCCCTAGCGGGGCAAGAGACCCAGTACTTC. The encoded protein is CASSLALAGQETQYF. The chain is built from TRBV5-1 and TRBJ2-5; 9 bases match TRBD2. The CDR3 is made up of 15 amino acids. Germline assignment: CDR1 SGHRS and CDR2 YFSETQ. Trimming cost V 0 bases and J 2 bases; bases outside gene matches: 2.

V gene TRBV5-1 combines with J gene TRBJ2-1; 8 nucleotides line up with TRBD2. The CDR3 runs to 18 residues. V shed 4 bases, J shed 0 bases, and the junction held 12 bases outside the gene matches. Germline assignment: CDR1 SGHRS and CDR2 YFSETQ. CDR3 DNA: TGCGCCAGCAGCCCCGGAGCGAGGACTAGCCCCTCCTACAATGAGCAGTTCTTC. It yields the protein CASSPGARTSPSYNEQFF.

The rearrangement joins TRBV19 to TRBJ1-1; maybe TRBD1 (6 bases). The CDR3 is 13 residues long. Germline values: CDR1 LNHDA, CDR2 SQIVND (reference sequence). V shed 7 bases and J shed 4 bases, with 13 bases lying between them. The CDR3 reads CASTGRGVTEAFF. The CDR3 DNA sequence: TGTGCCAGTACGGGCAGGGGAGTCACTGAAGCTTTCTTT.

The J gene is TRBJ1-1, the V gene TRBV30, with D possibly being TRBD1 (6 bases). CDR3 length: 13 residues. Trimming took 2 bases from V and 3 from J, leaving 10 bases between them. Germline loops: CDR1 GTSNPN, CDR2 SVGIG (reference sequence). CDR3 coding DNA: TGTGCCTGGAGTTTAAACAGGGACACTGAAGCTTTCTTT. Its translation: CAWSLNRDTEAFF.

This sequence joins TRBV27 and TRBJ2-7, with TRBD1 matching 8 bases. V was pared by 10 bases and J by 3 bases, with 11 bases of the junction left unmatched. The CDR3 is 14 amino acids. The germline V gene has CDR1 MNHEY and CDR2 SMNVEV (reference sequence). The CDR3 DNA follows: TGTGCCACCCCGCCCAGGGGGCGCGACTACGAGCAGTACTTC. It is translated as CATPPRGRDYEQYF.

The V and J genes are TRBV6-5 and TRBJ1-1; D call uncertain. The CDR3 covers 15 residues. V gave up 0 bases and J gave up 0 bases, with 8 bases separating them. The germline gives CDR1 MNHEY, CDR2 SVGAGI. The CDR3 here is CASSYSAVMNTEAFF. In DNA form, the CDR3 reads TGTGCCAGCAGTTACTCGGCCGTCATGAACACTGAAGCTTTCTTT.

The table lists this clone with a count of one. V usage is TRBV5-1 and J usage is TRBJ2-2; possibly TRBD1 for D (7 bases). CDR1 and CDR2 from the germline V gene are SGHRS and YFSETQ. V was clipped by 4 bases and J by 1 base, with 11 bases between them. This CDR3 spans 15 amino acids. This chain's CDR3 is CASSRGDRNTGELFF. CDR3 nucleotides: TGCGCCAGCAGCAGGGGGGACAGGAACACCGGGGAGCTGTTTTTT.

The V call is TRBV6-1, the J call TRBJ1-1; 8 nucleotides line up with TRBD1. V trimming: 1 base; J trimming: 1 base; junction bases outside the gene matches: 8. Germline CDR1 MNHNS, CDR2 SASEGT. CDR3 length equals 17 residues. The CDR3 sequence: CASSEVTGGIGNTEAFF. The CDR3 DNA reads TGTGCCAGCAGTGAAGTAACAGGGGGTATAGGGAACACTGAAGCTTTCTTT.